Below are 18 T cell receptor beta chains sequenced from a single sample in a study of OX40 agonist ivuxolimab in advanced cancers. The method was immunoSEQ multiplex PCR; TCRdb's version includes in-frame clones alone and lacks a portion of them. The sample holds under 25,000 clones; 75% to 90% are singletons and the top ten take more than 10%. Sequencing was performed on CD4+ or CD8+ T cells sorted from blood, taken in a trial of the OX40 agonist ivuxolimab. All receptors derive from an adult with an advanced solid tumor such as melanoma, head and neck, liver or kidney cancer.

J is TRBJ2-3 and V is TRBV19, with D possibly matching TRBD1 (5 bases). In germline, CDR1 is LNHDA, CDR2 SQIVND (reference sequence). This CDR3 is built from 16 residues. V lost 6 bases to trimming and J lost 0 bases, with 16 bases between them. In DNA form, the CDR3 reads TGTGCCAGTAGCAACCTGGACACCTCTAGCACAGATACGCAGTATTTT. Translation gives CASSNLDTSSTDTQYF.

The chain employs TRBV25-1 and TRBJ1-2; D is ambiguous. The germline CDR1 and CDR2 sequences are MGHDK and SYGVNS. Trimming took 6 bases from V and 4 from J, leaving 9 bases between them. This CDR3 contains 12 residues. CDR3 amino acids: CASRRAGYGYTF. The DNA for the CDR3 is TGTGCCAGCAGAAGGGCCGGCTATGGCTACACCTTC.

The J gene is TRBJ1-4, the V gene TRBV6-5; a possible D gene is TRBD1 (6 bases). CDR3 size: 15 residues. Trimming removed 5 bases at V and 3 bases at J, with 13 bases between. Germline CDR1 is MNHEY and CDR2 is SVGAGI. The CDR3 DNA is TGTGCCAGCAGTCCCCCGGGGGCGCCTAATGAAAAACTGTTTTTT. The encoded protein is CASSPPGAPNEKLFF.

J is TRBJ1-5 and V is TRBV6-5, with 8 positions matching TRBD1. The trim removed 9 bases at V and 7 bases at J, leaving 8 bases unmatched. Germline CDR1 MNHEY, CDR2 SVGAGI. CDR3 length: 13 residues. The chain's CDR3 is CASAQGGRQPQHF. In DNA form, the CDR3 reads TGTGCCAGTGCACAGGGGGGCCGACAGCCCCAGCATTTT.

V is TRBV5-5 and J is TRBJ2-7; D not resolved. This CDR3 contains 11 residues. The ends were cut back, 4 bases at V and 3 bases at J, with 5 bases in the middle. Germline V gene data show CDR1 as SGHKS and CDR2 as YYEKEE (reference sequence). This CDR3 is CASSLDYEQYF. CDR3 DNA sequence: TGTGCCAGCAGCCTGGACTACGAGCAGTACTTC.

The chain recombines TRBV7-9 with TRBJ1-1; D gene ambiguous. Germline V lookup: CDR1 SEHNR, CDR2 FQNEAQ (reference sequence). The CDR3 totals 14 residues. Trimming left V 5 bases short and J 3 bases short, with 13 bases between. DNA for the CDR3: TGTGCCAGCAGCCTTACCGAAGCTCACACTGAAGCTTTCTTT. Translation: CASSLTEAHTEAFF.

The V and J genes are TRBV28 and TRBJ1-1, with D possibly matching TRBD1 (6 bases). The germline V gene encodes CDR1 MDHEN and CDR2 SYDVKM. The CDR3 extends over 12 amino acids. Trimming removed 6 bases at V and 5 bases at J, with 10 bases between. The CDR3 DNA reads as TGTGCCAGCAGACAGGGTTTAACTGAAGCTTTCTTT. This sequence encodes CASRQGLTEAFF.

This clone was seen just once. The chain is built from TRBV7-9 and TRBJ1-4; unclear D gene. The CDR3 extends over 12 amino acids. Germline CDR1 and CDR2: SEHNR and FQNEAQ (reference sequence). The V end lost 5 bases, the J end lost 8 bases, and 9 bases lay between the germline ends. The DNA for the CDR3 is TGTGCCAGCAGCGTCGGTTCGGAAAAACTGTTTTTT. Its protein is CASSVGSEKLFF.

The chain has TRBV6-4 and TRBJ1-5, with a possible D match to TRBD1 (6 bases). This CDR3 is 15 amino acids long. Between the trimmed V and J ends, which lost 4 bases and 1 base, there was a span of 11 bases. Germline assignment: CDR1 MRHNA and CDR2 SNTAGT. DNA of the CDR3: TGTGCCAGCAGTGTGTCGGGGGGCAGCAATCAGCCCCAGCATTTT. Protein sequence: CASSVSGGSNQPQHF.

This clone is judged large. The V and J genes are TRBV29-1 and TRBJ2-1, with TRBD2 matching over 9 bases. This CDR3 has 16 residues. V shed 5 bases and J 7 bases; nucleotides not matched to a gene: 15. The germline V gene has CDR1 SQVTM and CDR2 ANQGSEA. The DNA for the CDR3 is TGCAGCGTTTACGGTAGGGCGGGGGGGCGACGGAATGAGCAGTTCTTC. Translation: CSVYGRAGGRRNEQFF.

The chain joins TRBV27 to TRBJ2-7, with a possible D match to TRBD1 (6 bases). Trimming removed 3 bases from V and 7 bases from J, with 16 bases in between. From germline, CDR1 is MNHEY and CDR2 SMNVEV (reference sequence). The CDR3 has 14 amino acids. Here the CDR3 reads CASSFGQGIREQYF. In nucleotides, the CDR3 is TGTGCCAGCAGTTTTGGCCAGGGGATTCGGGAGCAGTACTTC.

The chain combines TRBV14 with TRBJ2-1; the match to TRBD2 covers 7 bases. Unmatched junction bases numbered 3, after V lost 1 base and J lost 6 bases. The CDR3 contains 14 residues. Germline CDR1 SGHDN, CDR2 FVKESK. The CDR3 loop is CASSQVAGRNEQFF. CDR3 bases: TGTGCCAGCAGCCAAGTAGCGGGCCGCAATGAGCAGTTCTTC.

The rearrangement uses TRBV9 and TRBJ2-7, with 7 bases that match TRBD1. Trimming at V came to 2 bases and at J to 2 bases, leaving 7 bases not matched to a gene. Germline-derived CDR1 and CDR2 are SGDLS and YYNGEE. This CDR3 has 15 residues. CDR3 amino acids: CASSVEGAWAYEQYF. CDR3 bases: TGTGCCAGCAGCGTTGAGGGGGCATGGGCCTACGAGCAGTACTTC. The variable domain in full, with the rest retrieved from reference TRBV9 and TRBJ2-7, is DSGVTQTPKHLITATGQRVTLRCSPRSGDLSVYWYQQSLDQGLQFLIQYYNGEERAKGNILERFSAQQFPDLHSELNLSSLELGDSALYFCASSVEGAWAYEQYFGPGTRLTVT.

The CDR3 coding sequence is TGTGCCAGCAGGCTCCGTCTGGACAGGAGATATCAAGAGACCCAGTACTTC. This gives the protein CASRLRLDRRYQETQYF. The V gene is TRBV6-4, the J gene TRBJ2-5; 7 bases are shared with TRBD1. CDR1 and CDR2 (germline): MRHNA, SNTAGT. The CDR3 consists of 17 residues. V shed 6 bases and J 2 bases; nucleotides not matched to a gene: 15.

This clone occurred a few times. CDR3 DNA: TGTGCCAGCAGTTTAGGGGTAGCGGGAGGGCCCAGGGATACGCAGTATTTT. The encoded protein is CASSLGVAGGPRDTQYF. This chain joins TRBV27 and TRBJ2-3; 11 nucleotides line up with TRBD2. The CDR3 runs to 17 residues. Germline CDR1 MNHEY, CDR2 SMNVEV (reference sequence). With V trimmed by 2 bases and J by 6 bases, 10 bases remained unmatched.

The chain uses TRBV19 and TRBJ1-2; a possible D gene is TRBD1 (6 bases). Germline V gene sequence: CDR1 LNHDA, CDR2 SQIVND (reference sequence). V lost 10 bases and J 1 base, leaving 19 bases between the germline ends. This CDR3 is 15 amino acids long. CDR3 in amino acids: CATEGETAFNYGYTF. In DNA form, the CDR3 reads TGTGCCACCGAGGGGGAGACAGCATTTAACTATGGCTACACCTTC.

The CDR3 is CASSPIRESQPQHF. The CDR3 region has the DNA TGTGCCAGCAGTCCGATCAGGGAAAGTCAGCCCCAGCATTTT. V is TRBV6-6 and J is TRBJ1-5; a possible D gene is TRBD1 (5 bases). This CDR3 spans 14 amino acids. Deletions cut 5 bases from V and 6 bases from J, with 14 bases between. Looked up from germline, CDR1 is MNHNY and CDR2 is SVGAGI (reference sequence).

The chain employs TRBV6-6 and TRBJ1-5; D may be TRBD1 (5 bases). The CDR3 runs to 13 residues. The V and J ends lost 8 bases and 1 base respectively, with 9 bases between them. The germline V gene has CDR1 MNHNY and CDR2 SVGAGI (reference sequence). CDR3 sequence (DNA): TGTGCCAGCCAGGGCAGCAGCAATCAGCCCCAGCATTTT. Its translation: CASQGSSNQPQHF.